This T cell receptor beta chain derives from a study of neoadjuvant nivolumab and ipilimumab in lung cancer (TCRdb year 2020). Describing the broader study: In the NEOSTAR trial, nivolumab was administered intravenously at 3 mg/kg on days 1, 15 and 29, and the combination arm also received ipilimumab 1 mg/kg on day 1 only. Matched pretherapy and resected tumor pairs were analyzed from seven patients, of whom four had been treated with nivolumab and three with nivolumab plus ipilimumab. The major pathologic response (MPR) rate in the intention-to-treat population in each study arm was designated as the primary trial endpoint. In the trial, under 45 patients with operable NSCLC were treated, of whom approximately 23 were randomized to nivolumab monotherapy and roughly 21 to nivolumab plus ipilimumab. TCR repertoires in pretherapy (baseline) peripheral blood were compared with TCR repertoires in tumors resected at surgery after neoadjuvant immune checkpoint blockade. The full study reports these points: Richness in tumors resected after neoadjuvant therapy showed a positive correlation with pretherapy blood TCR richness (Spearman R ≈ 0.8). From pretherapy to surgery, increases in tumor T-cell richness and clonality were observed in three of three dual-therapy tumors but in only two of four nivolumab-treated tumors. A small number of samples was subjected to TCR sequencing. There was no significant correlation between TCR clonality and pathologic tumor regression, and just a single major-pathologic-response sample was available for the clonality-regression analysis. Compared with tumor-adjacent uninvolved lung, resected tumors had greater TCR richness and clonality, and increases showed up in more of the dual-therapy-treated tumors.

The method was the immunoSEQ multiplex PCR assay. As for the original processing: Richness and clonality were used to summarize the repertoires, and clones that significantly expanded or contracted between pre- and post-therapy samples were identified. As stored in TCRdb, this immuneACCESS dataset retains in-frame rearrangements with V and J assigned. A fraction of the clones does not appear; measured against another copy, unresolved V genes explain less than half of the discrepancy, and the remainder lacks a known reason. The V and J calls and clone size were taken over from that table, and D and trimming were inferred from the DNA. Here the sample has 7,500 to 9,000 clones; 84% occur a single time. The leading ten clones occupy approximately 8% of the sample. Worth noting for this clone: No antigen is known for it. No much larger clonotype is one base removed from it; base qualities were not supplied.

The CDR3 numbers 16 residues from cysteine through phenylalanine. CDR3 DNA only is kept here, 48 bases in frame from base 1. CDR1 and CDR2, per the germline V gene, are SGHRS and YFSETQ. Trimming at the junction amounts to 4 bases on V and 0 bases on J, and the germline ends lie 14 bases apart. The intended sense of this specimen's time point label: at surgical resection after neoadjuvant nivolumab +/- ipilimumab. Samples came from the phase 2 randomized NEOSTAR trial, which tested neoadjuvant nivolumab or nivolumab plus ipilimumab followed by surgery in operable NSCLC. This receptor chain uses TRBV5-1 and TRBJ1-3, with a tentative D gene TRBD1 over 5 matching bases. The sample was tumor tissue, taken after neoadjuvant nivolumab, alone or with ipilimumab, at or shortly before surgery. The TCR was taken from an adult with non-small cell lung cancer. The encoded CDR3 is CASSALFGGSGNTIYF. The nucleotide sequence is given as TGCGCCAGCAGCGCACTTTTCGGGGGCTCTGGAAACACCATATATTTT.